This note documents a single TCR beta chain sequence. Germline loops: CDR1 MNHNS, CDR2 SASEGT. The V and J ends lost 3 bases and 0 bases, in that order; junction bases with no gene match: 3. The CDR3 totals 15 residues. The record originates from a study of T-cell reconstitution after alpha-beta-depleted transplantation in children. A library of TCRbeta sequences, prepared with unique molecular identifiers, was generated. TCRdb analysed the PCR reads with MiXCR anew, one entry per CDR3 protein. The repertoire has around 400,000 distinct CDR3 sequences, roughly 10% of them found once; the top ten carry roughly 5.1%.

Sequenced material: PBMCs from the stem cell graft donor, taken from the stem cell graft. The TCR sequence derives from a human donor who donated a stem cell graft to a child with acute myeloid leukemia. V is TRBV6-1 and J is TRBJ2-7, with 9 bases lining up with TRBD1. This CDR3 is CASSETGGHSYEQYV. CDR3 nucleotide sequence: TGTGCCAGCAGTGAGACAGGGGGACACTCCTACGAGCAGTACGTC.